This T cell receptor beta chain was identified in a study of cytotoxic CD8 clonotypes in ibrutinib-treated CLL. With sequencing, the targeted depth ranged from 1 in 200,000 to 1 in 1 million T cells. Generated by immunoSEQ multiplex PCR, the TCRdb table keeps only in-frame clones and is missing some. The sample includes around 150,000 clones, 81% of them seen just once. This receptor was obtained from a human donor with chronic lymphocytic leukemia. The sample was PBMCs, taken after 12 months of ibrutinib treatment.

The CDR3 DNA sequence: TGTGCCAGCAGTAGGACGGATACGCAGTATTTT. Protein sequence: CASSRTDTQYF. The gene calls are TRBV25-1 and TRBJ2-3; D not certain. CDR1 and CDR2 (germline): MGHDK, SYGVNS. The V end was cut by 5 bases, the J end by 6 bases, with 6 bases between. This CDR3 has 11 residues.